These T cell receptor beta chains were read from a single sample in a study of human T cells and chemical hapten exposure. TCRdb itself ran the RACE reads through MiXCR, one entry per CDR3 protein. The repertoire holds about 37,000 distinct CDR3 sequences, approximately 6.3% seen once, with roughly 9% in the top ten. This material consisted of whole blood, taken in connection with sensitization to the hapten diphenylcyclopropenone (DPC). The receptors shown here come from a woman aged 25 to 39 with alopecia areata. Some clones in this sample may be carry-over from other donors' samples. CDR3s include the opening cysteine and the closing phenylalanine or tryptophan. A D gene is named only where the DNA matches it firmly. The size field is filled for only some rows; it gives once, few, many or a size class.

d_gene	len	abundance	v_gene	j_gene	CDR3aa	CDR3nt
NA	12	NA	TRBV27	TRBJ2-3	CASSHYPDTQYF	TGTGCCAGCTCCCATTACCCAGATACGCAGTATTTT
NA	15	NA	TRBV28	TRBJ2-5	CASREAETAQETQYF	TGTGCCAGCAGGGAAGCGGAGACAGCCCAAGAGACCCAGTACTTC
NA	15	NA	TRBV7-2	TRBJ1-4	CASSLGLRFNEKLFF	TGTGCCAGCAGCTTAGGCCTCAGGTTTAATGAAAAACTGTTTTTT
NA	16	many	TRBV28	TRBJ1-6	CASRPSTGRNNSPLHF	TGTGCCAGCAGACCGTCCACAGGGCGTAATAATTCACCCCTCCACTTT
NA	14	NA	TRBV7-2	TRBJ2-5	CASSRGLVQETQYF	TGTGCCAGCAGCCGAGGACTGGTTCAAGAGACCCAGTACTTC
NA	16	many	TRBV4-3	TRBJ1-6	CASSQDWEGGNSPLHF	TGCGCCAGCAGCCAAGATTGGGAAGGGGGTAATTCACCCCTCCACTTT
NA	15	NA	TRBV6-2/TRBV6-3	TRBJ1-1	CASVPAGGRGTEAFF	TGTGCCAGCGTCCCCGCCGGGGGGCGTGGAACTGAAGCTTTCTTT
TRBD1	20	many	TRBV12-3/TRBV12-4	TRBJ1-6	CASSQGGVGNNWGNNSPLHF	TGTGCCAGCAGCCAGGGGGGGGTTGGGAATAACTGGGGGAATAATTCACCCCTCCACTTT
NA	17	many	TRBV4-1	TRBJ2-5	CASSQAPSLTRQETQYF	TGCGCCAGCAGCCAAGCCCCGAGTCTGACGCGCCAAGAGACCCAGTACTTC
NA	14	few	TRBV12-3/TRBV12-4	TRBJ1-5	CASSLNGNNQPQHF	TGTGCCAGCAGTTTAAACGGCAACAATCAGCCCCAGCATTTT
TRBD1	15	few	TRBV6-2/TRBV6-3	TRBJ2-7	CASSYHRQGAYEQYF	TGTGCCAGCAGTTACCATAGACAGGGAGCCTACGAGCAGTACTTC
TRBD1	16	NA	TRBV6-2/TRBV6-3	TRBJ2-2	CASGGQGQGAVGELFF	TGTGCCAGCGGAGGCCAGGGACAGGGGGCTGTCGGGGAGCTGTTTTTT
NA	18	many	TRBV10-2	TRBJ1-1	CASSERWQGGPKNTEAFF	TGCGCCAGCAGTGAGCGATGGCAGGGAGGCCCCAAGAACACTGAAGCTTTCTTT
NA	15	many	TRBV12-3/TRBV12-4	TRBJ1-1	CASTAVSLMNTEAFF	TGTGCCAGCACCGCTGTCAGCCTTATGAACACTGAAGCTTTCTTT
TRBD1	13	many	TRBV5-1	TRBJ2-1	CASGQGDLNEQFF	TGCGCCAGCGGACAGGGGGACTTAAATGAGCAGTTCTTC
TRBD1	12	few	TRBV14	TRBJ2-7	CASSLRTGWEYF	TGTGCCAGCAGCCTGCGGACAGGGTGGGAGTACTTC
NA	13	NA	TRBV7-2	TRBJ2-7	CASSSTGPTSKYF	TGTGCCAGCAGCTCGACGGGGCCAACGAGCAAGTACTTC
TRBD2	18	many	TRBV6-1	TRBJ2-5	CASSEFPGLAGAQETQYF	TGTGCCAGCAGTGAGTTCCCGGGACTAGCGGGGGCTCAAGAGACCCAGTACTTC
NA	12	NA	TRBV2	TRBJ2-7	CASSSRAVEQYF	TGTGCCAGCAGTAGTCGGGCAGTCGAGCAGTACTTC
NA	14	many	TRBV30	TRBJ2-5	CAWSGAGHQETQYF	TGTGCCTGGAGTGGTGCGGGACACCAAGAGACCCAGTACTTC
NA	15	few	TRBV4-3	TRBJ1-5	CASSQVDGGNQPQHF	TGCGCCAGCAGCCAAGTGGATGGTGGCAATCAGCCCCAGCATTTT
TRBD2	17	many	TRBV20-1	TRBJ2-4	CSAGGTSGGATKNIQYF	TGCAGTGCTGGGGGGACTAGCGGGGGGGCAACCAAAAACATTCAGTACTTC
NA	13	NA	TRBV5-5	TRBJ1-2	CASSAQSNYGYTF	TGTGCCAGCAGCGCGCAAAGTAACTATGGCTACACCTTC
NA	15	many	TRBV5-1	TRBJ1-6	CASRPTGTDNSPLHF	TGCGCCAGCAGGCCGACCGGGACCGATAATTCACCCCTCCACTTT
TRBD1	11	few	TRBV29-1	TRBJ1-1	CSAIPGQEAFF	TGCAGCGCTATCCCGGGACAGGAAGCTTTCTTT
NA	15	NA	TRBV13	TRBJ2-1	CASSSGLGSYNEQFF	TGTGCCAGCAGCTCTGGGTTGGGCTCCTACAATGAGCAGTTCTTC
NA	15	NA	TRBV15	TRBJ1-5	CATSRDLTENQPQHF	TGTGCCACCAGCAGAGATCTCACAGAGAATCAGCCCCAGCATTTT
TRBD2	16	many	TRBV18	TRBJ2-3	CASSPPSGGASDTQYF	TGTGCCAGCTCACCACCGAGCGGGGGGGCCTCAGATACGCAGTATTTT
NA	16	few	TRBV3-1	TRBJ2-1	CASSQVRGGLNNEQFF	TGTGCCAGCAGCCAAGTTCGCGGGGGCCTTAACAATGAGCAGTTCTTC
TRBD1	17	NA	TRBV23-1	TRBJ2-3	CASSPILPGQEADTQYF	TGCGCCAGCAGCCCCATACTACCGGGACAGGAGGCAGATACGCAGTATTTT
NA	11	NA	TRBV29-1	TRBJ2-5	CSVVPLETQYF	TGCAGCGTTGTCCCGCTGGAGACCCAGTACTTC
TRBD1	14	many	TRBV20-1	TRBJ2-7	CSARDRTGLGEQYF	TGCAGTGCTAGAGACCGGACAGGGCTAGGGGAGCAGTACTTC
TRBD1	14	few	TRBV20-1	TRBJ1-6	CSARLDRGQGPLHF	TGCAGTGCTAGACTGGACAGGGGGCAGGGCCCCCTCCACTTT
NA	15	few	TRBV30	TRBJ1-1	CAWSVNGGMNTEAFF	TGTGCCTGGAGTGTAAATGGGGGAATGAACACTGAAGCTTTCTTT
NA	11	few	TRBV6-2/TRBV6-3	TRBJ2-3	CASSGSDTQYF	TGTGCCAGCAGTGGCTCGGATACGCAGTATTTT
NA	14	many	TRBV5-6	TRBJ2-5	CASSLSGQPITQYF	TGTGCCAGCAGCTTGTCTGGACAGCCAATTACCCAGTACTTC
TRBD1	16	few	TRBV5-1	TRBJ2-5	CASSIQGASSPETQYF	TGCGCCAGCAGCATTCAGGGGGCATCGTCTCCAGAGACCCAGTACTTC